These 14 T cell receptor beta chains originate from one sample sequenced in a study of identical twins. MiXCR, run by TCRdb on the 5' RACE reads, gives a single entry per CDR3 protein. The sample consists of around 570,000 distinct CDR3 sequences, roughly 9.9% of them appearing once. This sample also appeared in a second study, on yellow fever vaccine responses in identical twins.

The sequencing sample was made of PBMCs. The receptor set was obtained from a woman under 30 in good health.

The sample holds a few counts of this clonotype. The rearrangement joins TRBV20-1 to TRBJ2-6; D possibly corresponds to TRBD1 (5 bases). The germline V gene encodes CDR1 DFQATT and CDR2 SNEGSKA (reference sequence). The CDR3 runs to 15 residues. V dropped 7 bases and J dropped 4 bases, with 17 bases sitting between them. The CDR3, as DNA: TGCAGTGGGCGTGGTCAGGGATCGGGGGCCAACGTCCTGACTTTC. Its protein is CSGRGQGSGANVLTF.

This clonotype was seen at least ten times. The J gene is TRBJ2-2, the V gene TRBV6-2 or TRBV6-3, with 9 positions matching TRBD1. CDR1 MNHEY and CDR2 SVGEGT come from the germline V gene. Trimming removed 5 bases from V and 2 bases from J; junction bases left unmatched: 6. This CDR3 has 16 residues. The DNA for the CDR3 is TGTGCCAGCAGTAGTCGGGACAGGGAAAACACCGGGGAGCTGTTTTTT. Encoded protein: CASSSRDRENTGELFF.

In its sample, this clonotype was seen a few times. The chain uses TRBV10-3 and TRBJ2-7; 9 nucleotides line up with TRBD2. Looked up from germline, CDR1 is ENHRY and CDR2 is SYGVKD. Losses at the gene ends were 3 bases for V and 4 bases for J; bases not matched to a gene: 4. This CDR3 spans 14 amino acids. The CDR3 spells CAISDSGRPYEQYF. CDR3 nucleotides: TGTGCCATCAGTGACAGCGGGAGGCCTTACGAGCAGTACTTC.

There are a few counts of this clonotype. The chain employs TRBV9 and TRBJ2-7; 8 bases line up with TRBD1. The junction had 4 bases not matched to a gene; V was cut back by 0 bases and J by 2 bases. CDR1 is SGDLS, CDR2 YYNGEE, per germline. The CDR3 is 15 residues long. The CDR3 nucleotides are TGTGCCAGCAGCGTAGAACAGGGGGAGACCTACGAGCAGTACTTC. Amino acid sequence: CASSVEQGETYEQYF.

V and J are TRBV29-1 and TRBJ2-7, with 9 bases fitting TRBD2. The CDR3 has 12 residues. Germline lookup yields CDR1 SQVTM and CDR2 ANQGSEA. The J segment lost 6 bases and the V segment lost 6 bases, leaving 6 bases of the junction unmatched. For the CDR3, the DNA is TGCAGCGTGACAGGACTAGCGCGCGAGCAGTACTTC. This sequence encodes CSVTGLAREQYF.

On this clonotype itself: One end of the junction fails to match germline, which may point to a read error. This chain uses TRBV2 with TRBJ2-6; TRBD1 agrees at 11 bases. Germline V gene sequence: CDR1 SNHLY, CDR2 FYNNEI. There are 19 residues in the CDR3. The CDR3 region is CARRDLWGQGVSGANVLTF. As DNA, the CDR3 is TGTGCCCGCAGGGACTTGTGGGGACAGGGGGTATCTGGGGCCAACGTCCTGACTTTC.

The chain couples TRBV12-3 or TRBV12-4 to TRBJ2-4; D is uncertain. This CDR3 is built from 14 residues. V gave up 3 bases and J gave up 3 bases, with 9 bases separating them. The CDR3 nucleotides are TGTGCCAGCAGTTTCGACCCGATCAAAAACATTCAGTACTTC. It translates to CASSFDPIKNIQYF.

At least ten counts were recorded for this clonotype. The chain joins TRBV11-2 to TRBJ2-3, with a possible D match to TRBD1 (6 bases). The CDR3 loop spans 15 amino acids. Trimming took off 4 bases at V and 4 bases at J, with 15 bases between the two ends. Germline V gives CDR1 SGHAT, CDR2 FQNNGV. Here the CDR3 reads CASSSGQGFADTQYF. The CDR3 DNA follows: TGTGCCAGCAGCTCCGGCCAGGGGTTCGCAGATACGCAGTATTTT.

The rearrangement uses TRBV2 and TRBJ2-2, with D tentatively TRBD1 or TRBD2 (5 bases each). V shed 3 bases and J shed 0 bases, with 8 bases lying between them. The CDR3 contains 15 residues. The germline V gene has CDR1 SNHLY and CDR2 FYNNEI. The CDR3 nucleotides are TGTGCCAGCAGTGACATGGGGGCGAACACCGGGGAGCTGTTTTTT. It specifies CASSDMGANTGELFF.

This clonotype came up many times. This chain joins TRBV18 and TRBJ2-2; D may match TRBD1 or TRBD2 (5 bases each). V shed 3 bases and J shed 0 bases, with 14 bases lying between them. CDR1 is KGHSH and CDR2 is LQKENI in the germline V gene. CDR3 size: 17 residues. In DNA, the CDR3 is TGTGCCAGCTCACCCTCCTCGGGGCGCACGAACACCGGGGAGCTGTTTTTT. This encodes CASSPSSGRTNTGELFF.

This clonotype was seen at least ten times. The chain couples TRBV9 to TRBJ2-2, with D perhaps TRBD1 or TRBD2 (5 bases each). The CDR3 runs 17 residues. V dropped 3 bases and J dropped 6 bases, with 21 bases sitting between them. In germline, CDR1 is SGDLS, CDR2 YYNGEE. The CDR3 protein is CASSAPLGAPGPGELFF. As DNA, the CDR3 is TGTGCCAGCAGCGCTCCTCTTGGGGCCCCGGGGCCCGGGGAGCTGTTTTTT.

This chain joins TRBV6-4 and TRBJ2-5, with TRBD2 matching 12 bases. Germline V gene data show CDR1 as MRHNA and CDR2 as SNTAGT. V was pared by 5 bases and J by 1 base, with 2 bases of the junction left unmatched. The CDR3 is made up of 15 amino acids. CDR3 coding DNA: TGTGCCAGCAGTCAGACTAGCGGGGGCCAAGAGACCCAGTACTTC. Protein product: CASSQTSGGQETQYF.

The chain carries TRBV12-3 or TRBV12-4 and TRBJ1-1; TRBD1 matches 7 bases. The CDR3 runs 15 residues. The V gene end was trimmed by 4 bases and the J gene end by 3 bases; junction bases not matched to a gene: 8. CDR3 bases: TGTGCCAGCAGTTATGGGGGGACAGCGTACACTGAAGCTTTCTTT. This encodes CASSYGGTAYTEAFF.

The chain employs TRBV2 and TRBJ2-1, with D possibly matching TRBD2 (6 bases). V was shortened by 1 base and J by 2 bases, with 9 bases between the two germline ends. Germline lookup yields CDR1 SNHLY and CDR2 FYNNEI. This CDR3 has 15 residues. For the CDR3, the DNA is TGTGCCAGCAGTGAAGGCGGGGAGACCTACAATGAGCAGTTCTTC. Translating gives CASSEGGETYNEQFF. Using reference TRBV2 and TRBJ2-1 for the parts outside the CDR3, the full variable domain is EPEVTQTPSHQVTQMGQEVILRCVPISNHLYFYWYRQILGQKVEFLVSFYNNEISEKSEIFDDQFSVERPDGSNFTLKIRSTKLEDSAMYFCASSEGGETYNEQFFGPGTRLTVL.